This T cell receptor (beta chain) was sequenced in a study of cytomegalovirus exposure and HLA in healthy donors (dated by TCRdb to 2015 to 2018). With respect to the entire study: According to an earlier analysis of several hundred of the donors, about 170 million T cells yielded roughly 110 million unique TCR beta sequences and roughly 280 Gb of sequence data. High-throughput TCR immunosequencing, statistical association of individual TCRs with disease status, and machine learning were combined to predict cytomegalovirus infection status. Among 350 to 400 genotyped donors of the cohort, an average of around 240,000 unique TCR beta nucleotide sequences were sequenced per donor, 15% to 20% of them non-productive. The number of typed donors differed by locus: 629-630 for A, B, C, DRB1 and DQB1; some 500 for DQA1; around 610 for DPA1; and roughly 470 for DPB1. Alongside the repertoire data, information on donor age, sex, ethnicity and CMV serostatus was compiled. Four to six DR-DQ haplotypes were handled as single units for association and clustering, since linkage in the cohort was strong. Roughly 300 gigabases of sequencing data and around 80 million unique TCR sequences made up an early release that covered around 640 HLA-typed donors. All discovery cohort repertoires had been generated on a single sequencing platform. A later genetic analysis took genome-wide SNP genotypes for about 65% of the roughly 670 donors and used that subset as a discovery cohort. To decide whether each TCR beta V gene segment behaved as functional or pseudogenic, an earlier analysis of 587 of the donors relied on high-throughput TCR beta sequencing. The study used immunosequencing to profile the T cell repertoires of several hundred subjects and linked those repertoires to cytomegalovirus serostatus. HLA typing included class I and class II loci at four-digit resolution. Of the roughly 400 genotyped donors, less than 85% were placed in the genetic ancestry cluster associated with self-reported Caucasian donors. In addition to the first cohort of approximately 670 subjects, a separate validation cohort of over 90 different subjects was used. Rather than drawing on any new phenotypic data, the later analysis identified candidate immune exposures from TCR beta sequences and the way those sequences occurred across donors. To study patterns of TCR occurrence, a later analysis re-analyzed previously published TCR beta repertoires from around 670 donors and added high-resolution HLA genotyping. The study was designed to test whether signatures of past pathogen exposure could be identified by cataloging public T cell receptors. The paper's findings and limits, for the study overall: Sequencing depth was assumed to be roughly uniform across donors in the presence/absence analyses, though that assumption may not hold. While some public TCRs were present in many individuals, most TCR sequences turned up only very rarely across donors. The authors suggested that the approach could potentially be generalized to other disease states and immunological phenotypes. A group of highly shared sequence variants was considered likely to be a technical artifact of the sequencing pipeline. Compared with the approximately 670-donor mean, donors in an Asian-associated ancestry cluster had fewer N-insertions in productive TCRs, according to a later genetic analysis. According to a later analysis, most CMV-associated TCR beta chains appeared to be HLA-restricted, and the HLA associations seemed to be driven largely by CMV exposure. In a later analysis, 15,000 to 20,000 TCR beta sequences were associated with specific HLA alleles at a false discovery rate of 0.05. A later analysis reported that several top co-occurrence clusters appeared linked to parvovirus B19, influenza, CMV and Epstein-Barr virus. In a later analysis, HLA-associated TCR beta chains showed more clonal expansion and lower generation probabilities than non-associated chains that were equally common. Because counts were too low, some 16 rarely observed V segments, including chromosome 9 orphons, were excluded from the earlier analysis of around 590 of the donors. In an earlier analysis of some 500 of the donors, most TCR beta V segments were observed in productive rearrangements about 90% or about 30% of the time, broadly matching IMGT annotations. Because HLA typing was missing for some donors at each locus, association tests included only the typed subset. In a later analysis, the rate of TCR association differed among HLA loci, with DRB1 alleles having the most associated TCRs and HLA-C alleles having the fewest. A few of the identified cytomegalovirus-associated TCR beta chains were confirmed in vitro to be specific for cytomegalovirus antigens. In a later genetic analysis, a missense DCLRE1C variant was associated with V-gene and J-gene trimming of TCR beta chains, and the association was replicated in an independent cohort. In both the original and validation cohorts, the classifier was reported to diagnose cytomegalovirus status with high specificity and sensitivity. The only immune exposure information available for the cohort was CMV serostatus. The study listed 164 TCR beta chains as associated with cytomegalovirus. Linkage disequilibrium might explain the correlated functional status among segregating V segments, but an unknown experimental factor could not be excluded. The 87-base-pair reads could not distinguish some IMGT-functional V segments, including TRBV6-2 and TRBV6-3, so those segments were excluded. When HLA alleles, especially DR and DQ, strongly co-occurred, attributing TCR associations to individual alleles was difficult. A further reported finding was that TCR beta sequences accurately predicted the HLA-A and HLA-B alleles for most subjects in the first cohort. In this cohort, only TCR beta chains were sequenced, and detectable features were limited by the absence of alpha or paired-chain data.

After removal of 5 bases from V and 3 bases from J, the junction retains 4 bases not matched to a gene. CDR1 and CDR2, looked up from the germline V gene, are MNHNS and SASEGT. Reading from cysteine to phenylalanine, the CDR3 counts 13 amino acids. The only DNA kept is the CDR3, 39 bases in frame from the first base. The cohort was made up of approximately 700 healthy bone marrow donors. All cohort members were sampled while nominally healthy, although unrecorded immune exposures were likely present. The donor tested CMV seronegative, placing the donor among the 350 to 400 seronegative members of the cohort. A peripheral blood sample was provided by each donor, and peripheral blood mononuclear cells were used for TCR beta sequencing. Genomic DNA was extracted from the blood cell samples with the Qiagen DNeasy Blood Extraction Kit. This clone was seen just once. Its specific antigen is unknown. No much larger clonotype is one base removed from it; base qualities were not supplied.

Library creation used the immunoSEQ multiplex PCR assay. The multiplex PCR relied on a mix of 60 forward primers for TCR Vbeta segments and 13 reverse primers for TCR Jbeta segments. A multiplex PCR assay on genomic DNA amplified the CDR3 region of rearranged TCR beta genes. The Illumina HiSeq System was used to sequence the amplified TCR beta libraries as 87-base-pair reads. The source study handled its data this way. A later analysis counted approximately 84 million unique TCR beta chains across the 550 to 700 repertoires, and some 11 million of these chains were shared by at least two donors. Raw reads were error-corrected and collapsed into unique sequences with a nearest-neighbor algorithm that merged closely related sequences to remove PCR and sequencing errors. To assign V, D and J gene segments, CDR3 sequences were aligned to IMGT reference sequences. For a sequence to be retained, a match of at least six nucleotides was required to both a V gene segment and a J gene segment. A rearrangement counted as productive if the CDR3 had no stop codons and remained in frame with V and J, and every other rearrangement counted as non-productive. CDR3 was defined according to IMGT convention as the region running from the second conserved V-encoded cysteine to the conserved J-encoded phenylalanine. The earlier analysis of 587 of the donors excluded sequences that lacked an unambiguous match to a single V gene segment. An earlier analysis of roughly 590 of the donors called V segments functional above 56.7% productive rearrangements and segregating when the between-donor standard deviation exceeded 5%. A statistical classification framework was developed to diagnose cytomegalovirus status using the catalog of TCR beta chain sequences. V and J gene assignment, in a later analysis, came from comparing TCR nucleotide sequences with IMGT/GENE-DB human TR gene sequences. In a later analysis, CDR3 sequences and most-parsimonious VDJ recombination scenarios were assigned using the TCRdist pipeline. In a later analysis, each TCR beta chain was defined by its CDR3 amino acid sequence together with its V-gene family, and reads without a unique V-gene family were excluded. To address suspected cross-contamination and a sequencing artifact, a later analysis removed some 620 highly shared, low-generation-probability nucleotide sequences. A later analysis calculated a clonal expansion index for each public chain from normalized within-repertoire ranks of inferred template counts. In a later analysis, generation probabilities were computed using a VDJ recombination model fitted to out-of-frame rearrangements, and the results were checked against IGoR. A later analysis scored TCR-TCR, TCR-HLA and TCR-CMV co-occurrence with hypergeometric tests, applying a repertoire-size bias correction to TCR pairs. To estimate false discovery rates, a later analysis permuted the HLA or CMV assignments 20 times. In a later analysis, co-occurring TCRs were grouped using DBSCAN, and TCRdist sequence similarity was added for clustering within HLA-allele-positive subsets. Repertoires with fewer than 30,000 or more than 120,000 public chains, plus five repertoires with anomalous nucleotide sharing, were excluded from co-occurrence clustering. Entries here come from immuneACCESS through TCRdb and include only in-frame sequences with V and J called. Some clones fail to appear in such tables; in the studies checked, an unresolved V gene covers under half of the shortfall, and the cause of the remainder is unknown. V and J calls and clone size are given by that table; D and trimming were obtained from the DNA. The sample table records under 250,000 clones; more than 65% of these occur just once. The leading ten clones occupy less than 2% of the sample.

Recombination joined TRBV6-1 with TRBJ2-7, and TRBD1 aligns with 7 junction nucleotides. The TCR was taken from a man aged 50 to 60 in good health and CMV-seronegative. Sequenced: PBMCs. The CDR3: CASSSDRVYEQYF. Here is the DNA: TGTGCCAGCAGTTCCGACAGGGTCTACGAGCAGTACTTC.